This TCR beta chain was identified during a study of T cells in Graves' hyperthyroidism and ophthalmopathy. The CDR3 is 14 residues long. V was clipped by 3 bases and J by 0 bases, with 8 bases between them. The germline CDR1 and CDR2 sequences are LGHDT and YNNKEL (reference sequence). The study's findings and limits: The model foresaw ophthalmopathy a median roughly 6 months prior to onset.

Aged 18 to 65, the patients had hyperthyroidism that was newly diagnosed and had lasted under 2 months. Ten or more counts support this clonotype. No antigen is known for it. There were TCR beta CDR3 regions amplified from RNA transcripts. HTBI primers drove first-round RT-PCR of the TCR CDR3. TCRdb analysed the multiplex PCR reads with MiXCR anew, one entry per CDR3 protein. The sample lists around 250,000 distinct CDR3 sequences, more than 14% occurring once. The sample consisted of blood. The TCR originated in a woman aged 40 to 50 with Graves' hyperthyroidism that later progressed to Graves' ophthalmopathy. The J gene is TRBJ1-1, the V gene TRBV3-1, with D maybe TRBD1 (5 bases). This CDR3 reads CASSHAGLNTEAFF. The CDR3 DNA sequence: TGTGCCAGCAGCCACGCAGGGCTGAACACTGAAGCTTTCTTT.